This T cell receptor (beta chain) emerged from a study of shared clonotypes between healthy human individuals. On sorted subsets, replicate PCRs used about 0.2 ug DNA, or some 28,000 T cell genomes. Data came from immunoSEQ multiplex PCR; TCRdb stores just in-frame clones and leaves some out. The table records hundreds of thousands of clones, almost 95% of them present only once. Points from the study as a whole: Genetic and exposure-history diversity was limited by the few donors.

Comment on this clone: Its cognate antigen is unknown.

CDR1 and CDR2 from the germline V gene are LNHNV and YYDKDF (reference sequence). The CDR3 totals 17 residues. V was trimmed by 0 bases and J by 5 bases, leaving 18 bases between them. Positive CCR7 selection of CD45RO-negative cells yielded the naive CD8 cells, and terminally differentiated effector memory CD45RA+ cells were excluded. The TCR was taken from a man aged 25 to 45 in good health. Sequencing was carried out using naive CD8+ T cells sorted from blood. The chain uses TRBV15 and TRBJ2-3, with D possibly TRBD1 on 5 matching bases. CDR3 sequence: CATSRDIDRRGIDTQYF. The CDR3 bases are TGTGCCACCAGCAGAGATATCGACAGAAGAGGAATAGATACGCAGTATTTT.